One and the same sample provided the 9 T cell receptor beta chains below, sequenced in a study of tumor-infiltrating lymphocytes in localized non-small cell lung cancer. Using immunoSEQ multiplex PCR, the repertoire was profiled, and TCRdb retains in-frame clones only, with some absent. The sample comprises several thousand clones, around three fifths of which are singletons, and about 15% rests with the top ten. Source material: uninvolved lung tissue not adjacent to the tumor. These receptors all come from a human donor with non-small cell lung cancer.

The table lists this clone with a few counts. The chain recombines TRBV10-3 with TRBJ2-7; 13 bases line up with TRBD2. Germline-derived CDR1 and CDR2 are ENHRY and SYGVKD. Trimming removed 6 bases from V and 6 bases from J; junction bases left unmatched: 5. The CDR3 covers 14 residues. The CDR3 sequence: CAIREGLAGVEQYF. The CDR3 DNA reads as TGTGCCATCAGGGAAGGACTAGCGGGGGTCGAGCAGTACTTC.

The gene calls are TRBV6-1 and TRBJ1-1; 11 positions match TRBD1. Germline loops: CDR1 MNHNS, CDR2 SASEGT. The length of the CDR3 is 17 residues. V lost 4 bases to trimming and J lost 3 bases; unmatched junction nucleotides: 10. This CDR3 reads CASSAGTGGLGDTEAFF. The CDR3 nucleotides are TGTGCCAGCAGTGCCGGGACAGGGGGGCTGGGGGACACTGAAGCTTTCTTT.

V and J are TRBV4-2 and TRBJ2-3; either TRBD1 or TRBD2 may supply D (5 bases each). Trimming removed 4 bases from V and 0 bases from J, with 14 bases in between. The CDR3 extends over 16 amino acids. Germline assignment: CDR1 LGHNA and CDR2 YNFKEQ. CDR3 sequence: CASSPYGTASTDTQYF. CDR3 nucleotides: TGTGCCAGCAGCCCGTACGGGACGGCCAGCACAGATACGCAGTATTTT.

The table lists this clone with a count of one. CDR3 sequence (DNA): TGCGCCAGCACCTCGGGACAGCTGAACACCGGGGAGCTGTTTTTT. It codes for CASTSGQLNTGELFF. The rearrangement joins TRBV5-1 to TRBJ2-2; 7 bases fit TRBD1. In germline, CDR1 is SGHRS, CDR2 YFSETQ. This CDR3 is 15 amino acids long. V lost 6 bases and J lost 1; bases outside the gene matches: 6.

This chain links TRBV4-1 with TRBJ1-6, with D perhaps TRBD1 (5 bases). The CDR3 consists of 14 residues. The germline CDR1 and CDR2 sequences are MGHRA and YSYEKL. Trimming pared 2 bases from V and 11 bases from J, leaving 13 bases between. The CDR3 coding sequence is TGCGCCAGCAGCCAATTCTCAGGGAACCCACCCCTCCACTTT. It yields the protein CASSQFSGNPPLHF.

The V and J genes are TRBV19 and TRBJ2-1; a weak D match, TRBD1 (5 bases). V was trimmed by 8 bases and J by 6 bases, leaving 17 bases between them. From germline, CDR1 is LNHDA and CDR2 SQIVND (reference sequence). The CDR3 is made up of 14 amino acids. The CDR3 loop reads CASGVDSIPNEQFF. In DNA form, the CDR3 reads TGTGCCAGTGGCGTTGACAGCATCCCCAATGAGCAGTTCTTC. Combining the CDR3 with reference TRBV19 and TRBJ2-1 gives the whole variable domain DGGITQSPKYLFRKEGQNVTLSCEQNLNHDAMYWYRQDPGQGLRLIYYSQIVNDFQKGDIAEGYSVSREKKESFPLTVTSAQKNPTAFYLCASGVDSIPNEQFFGPGTRLTVL.

This clone has a handful of counts. CDR3 residues: CASSLMGSNQPQHF. CDR3 nucleotide sequence: TGTGCCAGCAGCCTCATGGGGAGCAATCAGCCCCAGCATTTT. The chain joins TRBV14 to TRBJ1-5; D call uncertain. The germline CDR1 and CDR2 sequences are SGHDN and FVKESK. V lost 4 bases and J lost 1, with 8 bases in between. The CDR3 extends over 14 amino acids.

The gene calls are TRBV7-6 and TRBJ2-1, with unresolved D. The length of the CDR3 is 13 residues. Germline V lookup: CDR1 SGHVS, CDR2 FNYEAQ. The V gene lost 1 base and the J gene lost 4 bases, with 5 bases spanning the gap. CDR3 sequence reads: CASSLGPYNEQFF. The CDR3, as DNA: TGTGCCAGCAGCTTAGGACCTTACAATGAGCAGTTCTTC. The whole variable domain, remainder taken from reference TRBV7-6 and TRBJ2-1, is GAGVSQSPRYKVTKRGQDVALRCDPISGHVSLYWYRQALGQGPEFLTYFNYEAQQDKSGLPNDRFSAERPEGSISTLTIQRTEQRDSAMYRCASSLGPYNEQFFGPGTRLTVL.

This sequence joins TRBV11-2 and TRBJ2-5; 8 positions agree with TRBD2. The CDR3 is 13 amino acids. Germline V gives CDR1 SGHAT, CDR2 FQNNGV. Trimming cost V 4 bases and J 4 bases; bases outside gene matches: 2. The DNA for the CDR3 is TGTGCCAGCAGCTCAAGCGGGGGAGAGACCCAGTACTTC. Its translation is CASSSSGGETQYF. The whole variable domain, remainder taken from reference TRBV11-2 and TRBJ2-5, is EAGVAQSPRYKIIEKRQSVAFWCNPISGHATLYWYQQILGQGPKLLIQFQNNGVVDDSQLPKDRFSAERLKGVDSTLKIQPAKLEDSAVYLCASSSSGGETQYFGPGTRLLVL.